What follows are 12 T cell receptor beta chains derived from one specimen sequenced in a study of post-analysis software for immune sequencing data. Study-wide results and limits: Compared with controls, patients had more of about five TRBV segments, including TRBV5-6, TRBV5-1 and TRBV20-1.

No antigen has been assigned to these receptors. TCR beta cDNA libraries included unique molecular identifiers. TCRdb reprocessed the PCR reads via MiXCR and lists one record per CDR3 protein. The repertoire consists of 650,000 to 900,000 distinct CDR3 sequences, with around 42% occurring once and the leading ten covering roughly 5%. The specimen sequenced was blood. The receptors here all came from a girl aged 10-17 years with multiple sclerosis.

CDR3 protein: CASVLAGGNQPQHF. CDR3 DNA: TGTGCCAGCGTGTTGGCAGGGGGCAATCAGCCCCAGCATTTT. The chain carries TRBV6-6 and TRBJ1-5; tentative D call: TRBD1 (6 bases). Trimming cost V 8 bases and J 2 bases, with 13 bases left between them. Germline V CDR1 and CDR2: MNHNY, SVGAGI (reference sequence). CDR3 length: 14 amino acids.

This clonotype came up a few times. The chain has TRBV20-1 and TRBJ2-7; either TRBD1 or TRBD2 may supply D (5 bases each). The ends were cut back, 6 bases at V and 0 bases at J, with 18 bases in the middle. The CDR3 covers 15 residues. Germline V lookup: CDR1 DFQATT, CDR2 SNEGSKA (reference sequence). This CDR3 reads CSAPAVLGRSYEQYF. DNA of the CDR3: TGCAGTGCCCCTGCGGTTTTGGGACGCTCCTACGAGCAGTACTTC.

The rearrangement joins TRBV12-3 or TRBV12-4 to TRBJ1-2, with 10 bases lining up with TRBD1. V lost 5 bases, J lost 7 bases, and 7 bases stayed unmatched. CDR3 length: 14 amino acids. CDR3 coding DNA: TGTGCCAGCAGTACTGACAGGGGGCGGAGTGGCTACACCTTC. Translation gives CASSTDRGRSGYTF.

This clonotype was found a few times. V is TRBV7-9 and J is TRBJ2-7; D is perhaps TRBD1 or TRBD2 (5 bases each). Germline CDR1 reads SEHNR; CDR2 reads FQNEAQ (reference sequence). The CDR3 runs to 17 residues. Deletions cut 10 bases from V and 6 bases from J, with 31 bases between. For the CDR3, the DNA is TGTGCCACCTTACGTTCCTCGGCCGGGACGGATGCTCTCGAGCAGTACTTC. The encoded protein is CATLRSSAGTDALEQYF. Based on the CDR3 plus reference TRBV7-9 and TRBJ2-7, the full variable domain is DTGVSQNPRHKITKRGQNVTFRCDPISEHNRLYWYRQTLGQGPEFLTYFQNEAQLEKSRLLSDRFSAERPKGSFSTLEIQRTEQGDSAMYLCATLRSSAGTDALEQYFGPGTRLTVT.

In DNA, the CDR3 is TGCGCCAGCAGCTTGGTCGGGACATCCAGCACTGAAGCTTTCTTT. It is translated as CASSLVGTSSTEAFF. The V gene is TRBV5-1, the J gene TRBJ1-1, with D possibly TRBD1 on 6 matching bases. The CDR3 totals 15 residues. The V end was cut by 0 bases, the J end by 4 bases, with 13 bases between. From germline, CDR1 is SGHRS and CDR2 YFSETQ.

On this clonotype itself: A much larger clone lies one base from this, so it may be a read error. V is TRBV12-3 or TRBV12-4 and J is TRBJ2-3, with 11 bases identical to TRBD2. The CDR3 has 14 amino acids. Trimming took 6 bases from V and 3 from J; bases not matched to a gene: 2. The CDR3 DNA sequence: TGTGCCAGCAGACTAGCGGGAGAAACAGATACGCAGTATTTT. This translates into CASRLAGETDTQYF.

The J gene is TRBJ2-3, the V gene TRBV2, with 13 nucleotides matching TRBD2. Germline V gene data show CDR1 as SNHLY and CDR2 as FYNNEI. The CDR3 runs 16 residues. After removal of 1 base from V and 6 bases from J, the junction contained 4 bases not matched to a gene. CDR3 sequence: CASSEVTSGRVDTQYF. Here the CDR3 DNA reads TGTGCCAGCAGTGAAGTTACTAGCGGGAGGGTCGATACGCAGTATTTT.

The rearrangement uses TRBV2 and TRBJ1-5, with a tentative D call TRBD1 (6 bases). The V end lost 4 bases, the J end lost 3 bases, and 19 bases lay between the germline ends. The CDR3 has 17 residues. In germline, CDR1 is SNHLY, CDR2 FYNNEI. CDR3 amino acids: CASSGGRGVIYNQPQHF. The CDR3 bases are TGTGCCAGCAGTGGGGGCAGGGGAGTGATATACAATCAGCCCCAGCATTTT.

This clonotype was seen once. The chain employs TRBV29-1 and TRBJ2-1, with D tentatively TRBD1 or TRBD2 (6 bases each). The ends were cut back, 3 bases at V and 7 bases at J, with 19 bases in the middle. In germline, CDR1 is SQVTM, CDR2 ANQGSEA. The CDR3 covers 15 residues. The CDR3 is CSVDVLGGRSNEQFF. The DNA for the CDR3 is TGCAGCGTTGACGTGCTAGGGGGGAGATCGAATGAGCAGTTCTTC.

The chain links TRBV12-3 or TRBV12-4 to TRBJ2-2; D not certain. Trimming shortened V by 6 bases and J by 6 bases, and 17 bases separated the two germline ends. The CDR3 spans 15 residues. CDR3 residues: CASSPGPSLPGELFF. As DNA, the CDR3 is TGTGCCAGCAGCCCCGGACCCTCCTTACCCGGGGAGCTGTTTTTT.

This sequence joins TRBV4-1 and TRBJ2-3; a weak D match, TRBD1 (5 bases). Trimming pared 4 bases from V and 5 bases from J, leaving 22 bases between. This CDR3 comprises 17 residues. The V gene's germline CDR1 is MGHRA and CDR2 YSYEKL. CDR3 DNA: TGCGCCAGCAGCCGAGTTGGCACAGGCCTTATCGGAGATACGCAGTATTTT. Translation: CASSRVGTGLIGDTQYF.

The sample holds a few counts of this clonotype. The J gene is TRBJ2-1, the V gene TRBV6-5, with 9 nucleotides matching TRBD2. Trimming took 2 bases from V and 2 from J; bases not matched to a gene: 7. Germline V lookup: CDR1 MNHEY, CDR2 SVGAGI. There are 17 residues in the CDR3. The CDR3 bases are TGTGCCAGCAGTTACGACGGACTAGCGTTCCCCTACAATGAGCAGTTCTTC. Encoded protein: CASSYDGLAFPYNEQFF.